Listed below are T cell receptor beta chains from one sample, sequenced in a study of blood T cells in healthy people across ages. TCRdb re-derived calls from the 5' RACE reads in MiXCR, one entry per CDR3 protein. This table holds about 630,000 distinct CDR3 sequences, roughly 20% found once. Sequencing used blood. The source of these receptors is a man aged 65-85 years in good health. CDR3s include the opening cysteine and the closing phenylalanine or tryptophan. A D gene is named only where the DNA matches it firmly. Some rows mark clone size as missing; the rest say once, few, many or name a class of expanded clone.

v_gene,j_gene,abundance,d_gene,CDR3nt,CDR3aa
TRBV20-1,TRBJ2-3,NA,NA,TGCAGTGCTAGATGGTTGACCGGGACAACGCAGTATTTT,CSARWLTGTTQYF
TRBV6-2/TRBV6-3,TRBJ2-1,few,NA,TGTGCCAGCAGTTACGGGGGATTCGCCTACAATGAGCAGTTCTTC,CASSYGGFAYNEQFF
TRBV5-1,TRBJ2-5,NA,NA,TGCGCCAGCAGCTTGGGAGCGGAGGCCCAGTACTTC,CASSLGAEAQYF
TRBV20-1,TRBJ2-7,once,TRBD2,TGCAGTGCTAGAGACCGACTAGCGGGGACCTACGAGCAGTACTTC,CSARDRLAGTYEQYF
TRBV7-2,TRBJ2-3,NA,NA,TGTGCCAGCAGCTTAATTCTGCTGAGCACAGATACGCAGTATTTT,CASSLILLSTDTQYF
TRBV3-1,TRBJ2-3,NA,TRBD2,TGTGCCAGCAGCCCTCGATGGACTAGCGGGAGATCAGATACGCAGTATTTT,CASSPRWTSGRSDTQYF
TRBV6-4,TRBJ1-5,NA,TRBD1,TGTGCCAGCAGTGATTGGGACAGGGCGGGCAATCAGCCCCAGCATTTT,CASSDWDRAGNQPQHF
TRBV20-1,TRBJ1-4,few,NA,TGCAGTGCTAAGGCCTCAGGGGAGGGGGGGCTGTTTTTT,CSAKASGEGGLFF
TRBV6-6,TRBJ2-7,NA,NA,TGTGCCAGCAGTTACTTACGTTTCCACGAGCAGTACTTC,CASSYLRFHEQYF
TRBV29-1,TRBJ2-1,NA,NA,TGCAGCGTTTCCCGGCAGGGTTGGGATGAGCAGTTCTTC,CSVSRQGWDEQFF
TRBV5-1,TRBJ1-3,NA,NA,TGCGCCAGCAGTCGGGAAATTGGGACTGGAAACACCATATATTTT,CASSREIGTGNTIYF
TRBV29-1,TRBJ2-4,NA,NA,TGCAGCGTTGCGTTACAGAACATTCAGTACTTC,CSVALQNIQYF
TRBV5-1,TRBJ1-2,NA,NA,TGCGCCAGCCGCGATGAGACCTTTCGGGGTGGCTACACCTTC,CASRDETFRGGYTF
TRBV24-1,TRBJ2-1,NA,TRBD1,TGTGCCACCGGGGCCCACAACATAGGGGGCACGAACAATGAGCAGTTCTTC,CATGAHNIGGTNNEQFF
TRBV9,TRBJ1-2,NA,NA,TGTGCCAGCAGCGGTTTGGAAAATGGCTACACCTTC,CASSGLENGYTF
TRBV6-1,TRBJ2-4,many,NA,TGTGCCAGTGCCAGGGAGGCGGTCAGAAACATTCAGTACTTC,CASAREAVRNIQYF
TRBV5-1,TRBJ2-6,NA,TRBD1,TGCGCCAGCAGCCAGGGGGACCGGGACAGCTTCTCTGGGGCCAACGTCCTGACTTTC,CASSQGDRDSFSGANVLTF
TRBV7-9,TRBJ2-7,many,NA,TGTGCCAGCAGTTTTAGTGGGAGCTCCTACGAGCAGTACTTC,CASSFSGSSYEQYF
TRBV4-1,TRBJ2-2,NA,TRBD2,TGCGCCAGCAGCCAGCGCGGACTAGCGGGGGGTAACACCGGGGAGCTGTTTTTT,CASSQRGLAGGNTGELFF
TRBV19,TRBJ1-2,few,TRBD1,TGTGCCAGTAGTACCACAGGGGTCAACTATGGCTACACCTTC,CASSTTGVNYGYTF
TRBV6-2/TRBV6-3,TRBJ2-1,many,TRBD2,TGTGCCAGCAGCGACACGGGACTAGGCTACAATGAGCAGTTCTTC,CASSDTGLGYNEQFF
TRBV7-2,TRBJ2-1,few,NA,TGTGCCAGCAGCCGAGGATCAAGTGGCTACAATGAGCAGTTCTTC,CASSRGSSGYNEQFF
TRBV7-2,TRBJ1-1,NA,NA,TGTGCCAGCGGGATTGTGCGACTTAAGAACACTGAAGCTTTCTTT,CASGIVRLKNTEAFF
TRBV7-8,TRBJ2-1,few,TRBD2,TGTGCCAGCAGGGCCCAGCGGGGGACCTACAATGAGCAGTTCTTC,CASRAQRGTYNEQFF
TRBV20-1,TRBJ1-1,NA,NA,TGCAGTGCCCCGGACACACTGAACACTGAAGCTTTCTTT,CSAPDTLNTEAFF
TRBV20-1,TRBJ2-3,NA,TRBD2,TGCAGTGCTAGAGATCGGGTAGCGGGAGCTAGCACAGATACGCAGTATTTT,CSARDRVAGASTDTQYF
TRBV2,TRBJ2-7,NA,TRBD1,TGTGCCAGCAGCCTACCGGGACAGGGAGACTCCTACGAGCAGTACTTC,CASSLPGQGDSYEQYF
TRBV5-1,TRBJ1-4,NA,NA,TGCGCCAGCAGCTTGAGGACTTGGGACGAAAAACTGTTTTTT,CASSLRTWDEKLFF
TRBV5-1,TRBJ2-5,NA,TRBD1,TGCGCCAGCAGCAAAACCGGGACAGAAGAAGAGACCCAGTACTTC,CASSKTGTEEETQYF
TRBV5-1,TRBJ2-3,NA,NA,TGCGCCAGCAGCTTGGCACTTGCGGGTTCTGTAGATACGCAGTATTTT,CASSLALAGSVDTQYF
TRBV20-1,TRBJ1-5,NA,NA,TGCAGTGCTACAAACAGGGATCAGCCCCAGCATTTT,CSATNRDQPQHF